One T cell receptor (beta chain) is described in this entry. Here immunoSEQ multiplex PCR was the method, and the copy in TCRdb shows in-frame clones only, minus some. The table includes about 20,000 clones, 84% detected once. Sample time point: cycle 4 day 1 (C4D1), after 6 weeks of nivolumab. Autologous stem cell transplantation was followed by relapse in every patient, and brentuximab vedotin exposure varied. Thawed PBMCs underwent magnetic negative selection to obtain purified CD8+ T cells. This entry is derived from a study of PD-1 blockade in classical Hodgkin lymphoma. Germline V CDR1 and CDR2: LNHDA, SQIVND (reference sequence). The V end lost 0 bases, the J end lost 5 bases, and 2 bases lay between the germline ends. The CDR3 runs 12 residues.

The sample was CD8+ T cells from blood, taken before the fourth cycle of nivolumab. This clonotype was sampled from a human donor with classical Hodgkin lymphoma. The rearrangement uses TRBV19 and TRBJ1-5; D gene unclear. Here the CDR3 reads CASSIEYQPQHF. The CDR3 DNA sequence: TGTGCCAGTAGTATAGAATATCAGCCCCAGCATTTT. Looking up the rest from reference TRBV19 and TRBJ1-5 gives the full variable domain: DGGITQSPKYLFRKEGQNVTLSCEQNLNHDAMYWYRQDPGQGLRLIYYSQIVNDFQKGDIAEGYSVSREKKESFPLTVTSAQKNPTAFYLCASSIEYQPQHFGDGTRLSIL.